A single TCR beta chain is shown here with its context. This entry is derived from a study of early T cells in non-severe SARS-CoV-2 infection. As for the study in general: Sequencing targeted bulk RNA from unsorted whole blood, leaving chains unpaired.

Unique molecular identifiers were attached to individual cDNA molecules. TCRdb independently ran MiXCR on the 5' RACE reads; one entry per CDR3 protein. In the table there are tens of thousands of distinct CDR3 sequences, 10% to 12% of which are singletons. Germline lookup yields CDR1 SGHNT and CDR2 YENEEA. CDR3 length equals 12 residues. Trimming cost V 8 bases and J 1 base, with 8 bases left between them. This chain links TRBV11-3 with TRBJ1-1, with D unresolved. The TCR was taken from an adult who was a healthcare worker with PCR-confirmed SARS-CoV-2 infection or an uninfected control (not recorded which). The sample consisted of whole blood, taken at baseline. DNA for the CDR3: TGTGCCAGCGGGCAGACGAACACTGAAGCTTTCTTT. This codes for CASGQTNTEAFF.